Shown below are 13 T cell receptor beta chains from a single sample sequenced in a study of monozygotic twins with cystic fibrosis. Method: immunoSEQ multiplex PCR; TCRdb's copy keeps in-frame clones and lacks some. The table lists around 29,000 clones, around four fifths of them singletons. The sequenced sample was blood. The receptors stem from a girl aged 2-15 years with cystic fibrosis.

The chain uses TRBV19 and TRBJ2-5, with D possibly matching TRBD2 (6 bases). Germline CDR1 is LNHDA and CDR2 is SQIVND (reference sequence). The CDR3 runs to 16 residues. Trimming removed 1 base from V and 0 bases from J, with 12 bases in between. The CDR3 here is CASSIGRGGNQETQYF. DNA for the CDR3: TGTGCCAGTAGTATAGGGCGGGGAGGTAACCAAGAGACCCAGTACTTC.

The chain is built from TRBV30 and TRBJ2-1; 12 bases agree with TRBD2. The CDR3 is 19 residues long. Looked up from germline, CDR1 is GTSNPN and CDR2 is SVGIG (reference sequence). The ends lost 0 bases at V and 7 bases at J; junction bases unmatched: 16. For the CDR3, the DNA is TGTGCCTGGAGTGTCCCGGGACTAGCGGGCACCGTAGGTGGGAATGAGCAGTTCTTC. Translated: CAWSVPGLAGTVGGNEQFF.

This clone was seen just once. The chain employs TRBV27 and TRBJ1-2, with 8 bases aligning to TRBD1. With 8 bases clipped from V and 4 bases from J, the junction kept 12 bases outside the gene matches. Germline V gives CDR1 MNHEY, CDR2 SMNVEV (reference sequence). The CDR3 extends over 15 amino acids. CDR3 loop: CASGGGDRRIYGYTF. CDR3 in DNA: TGTGCCAGCGGAGGGGGGGACAGGAGAATCTATGGCTACACCTTC.

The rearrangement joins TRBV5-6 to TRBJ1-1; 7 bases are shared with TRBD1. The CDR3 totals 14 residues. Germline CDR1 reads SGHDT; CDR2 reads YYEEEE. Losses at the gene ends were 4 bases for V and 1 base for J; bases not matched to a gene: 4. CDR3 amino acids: CASSLRTGNTEAFF. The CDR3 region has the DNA TGTGCCAGCAGCCTCCGGACAGGGAACACTGAAGCTTTCTTT. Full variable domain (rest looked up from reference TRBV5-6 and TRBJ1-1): DAGVTQSPTHLIKTRGQQVTLRCSPKSGHDTVSWYQQALGQGPQFIFQYYEEEERQRGNFPDRFSGHQFPNYSSELNVNALLLGDSALYLCASSLRTGNTEAFFGQGTRLTVV.

This CDR3 is CASSLQGNSPLHF. As DNA, the CDR3 is TGTGCCAGCAGTTTGCAGGGGAATTCACCCCTCCACTTT. The chain links TRBV27 to TRBJ1-6, with D perhaps TRBD1 (6 bases). V lost 3 bases and J 7 bases, leaving 7 bases between the germline ends. CDR3 length equals 13 residues. Germline CDR1 MNHEY, CDR2 SMNVEV (reference sequence).

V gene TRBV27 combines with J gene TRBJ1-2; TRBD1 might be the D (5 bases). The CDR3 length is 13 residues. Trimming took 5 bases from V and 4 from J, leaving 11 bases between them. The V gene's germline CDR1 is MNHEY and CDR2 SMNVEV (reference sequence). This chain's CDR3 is CASSPGTGYGYTF. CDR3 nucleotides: TGTGCCAGCAGTCCCGGGACCGGCTATGGCTACACCTTC.

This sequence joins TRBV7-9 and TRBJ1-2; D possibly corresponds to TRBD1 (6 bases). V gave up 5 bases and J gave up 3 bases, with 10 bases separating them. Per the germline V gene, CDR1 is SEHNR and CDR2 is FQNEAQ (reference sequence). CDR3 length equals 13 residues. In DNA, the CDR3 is TGTGCCAGCAGCATCAGGACAGACTATGGCTACACCTTC. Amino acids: CASSIRTDYGYTF. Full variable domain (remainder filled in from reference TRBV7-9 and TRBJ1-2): DTGVSQNPRHKITKRGQNVTFRCDPISEHNRLYWYRQTLGQGPEFLTYFQNEAQLEKSRLLSDRFSAERPKGSFSTLEIQRTEQGDSAMYLCASSIRTDYGYTFGSGTRLTVV.

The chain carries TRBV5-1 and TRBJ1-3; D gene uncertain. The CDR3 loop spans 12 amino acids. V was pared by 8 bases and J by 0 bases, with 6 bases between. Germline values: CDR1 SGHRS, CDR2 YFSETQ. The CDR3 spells CARKHSGNTIYF. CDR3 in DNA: TGCGCCAGGAAGCACTCTGGAAACACCATATATTTT.

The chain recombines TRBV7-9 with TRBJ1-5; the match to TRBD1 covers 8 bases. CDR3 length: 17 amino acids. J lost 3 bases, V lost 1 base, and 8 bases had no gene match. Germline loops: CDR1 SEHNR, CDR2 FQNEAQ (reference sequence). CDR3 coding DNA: TGTGCCAGCAGCTTAGACTCCTGGACAGGGCACAATCAGCCCCAGCATTTT. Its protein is CASSLDSWTGHNQPQHF.

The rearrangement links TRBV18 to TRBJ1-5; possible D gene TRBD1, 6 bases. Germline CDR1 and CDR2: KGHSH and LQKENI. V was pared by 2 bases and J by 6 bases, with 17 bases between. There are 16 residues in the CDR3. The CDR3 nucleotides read TGTGCCAGCTCACCAAGTTTCGGGGGGGCTCTTCAGCCCCAGCATTTT. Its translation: CASSPSFGGALQPQHF.

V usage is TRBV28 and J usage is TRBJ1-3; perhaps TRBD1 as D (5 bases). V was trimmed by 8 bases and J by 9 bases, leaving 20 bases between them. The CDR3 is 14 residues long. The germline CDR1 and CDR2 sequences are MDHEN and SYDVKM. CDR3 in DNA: TGTGCCAGCGGTGTAGTAGCACTTAGGGGCACCATATATTTT. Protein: CASGVVALRGTIYF.

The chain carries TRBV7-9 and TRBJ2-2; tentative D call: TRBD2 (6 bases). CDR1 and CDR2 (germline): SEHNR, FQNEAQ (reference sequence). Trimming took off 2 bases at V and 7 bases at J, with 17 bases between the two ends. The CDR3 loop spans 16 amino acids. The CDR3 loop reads CASSLLYSGTGGELFF. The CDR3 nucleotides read TGTGCCAGCAGCTTATTGTATTCGGGGACTGGCGGGGAGCTGTTTTTT. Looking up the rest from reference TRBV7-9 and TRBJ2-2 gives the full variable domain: DTGVSQNPRHKITKRGQNVTFRCDPISEHNRLYWYRQTLGQGPEFLTYFQNEAQLEKSRLLSDRFSAERPKGSFSTLEIQRTEQGDSAMYLCASSLLYSGTGGELFFGEGSRLTVL.

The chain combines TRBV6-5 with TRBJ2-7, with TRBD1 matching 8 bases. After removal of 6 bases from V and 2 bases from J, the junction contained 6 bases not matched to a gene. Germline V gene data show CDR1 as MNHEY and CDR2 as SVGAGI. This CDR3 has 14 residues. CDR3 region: CASSLKTGAYEQYF. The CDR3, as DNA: TGTGCCAGCAGCTTAAAGACAGGGGCCTACGAGCAGTACTTC.